Listed below are T cell receptor beta chains from one sample, sequenced in a study of CD8 T cells in Susac syndrome. MiXCR, run by TCRdb on the immunoSEQ multiplex PCR reads, gives a single entry per CDR3 protein. The sample consists of around 280,000 distinct CDR3 sequences, about 90% of them appearing once. The sequencing input was CD4+ T cells from PBMCs. These receptor sequences come from a human donor with multiple sclerosis. Each CDR3 is given with its conserved first and last residue. Each record gives: J gene, V gene, clone size, CDR3 length, D gene, CDR3 protein, CDR3 DNA. A D gene is named only where the DNA matches it firmly. Clone sizes are given selectively: once, few, many, or a class where the clone is expanded.

J: TRBJ1-2; V: TRBV12-3/TRBV12-4; size: once; length: 17; D: TRBD1; CDR3: CASSPTTGQGTTYGYTF; DNA: TGTGCCAGCAGTCCAACCACGGGACAGGGTACGACCTATGGCTACACCTTC
J: TRBJ2-7; V: TRBV6-2/TRBV6-3; size: few; length: 15; D: .; CDR3: CASSPRRLTSYEQYF; DNA: TGTGCCAGCAGTCCTCGACGGCTGACTAGCTACGAGCAGTACTTC
J: TRBJ2-1; V: TRBV6-5; size: .; length: 18; D: TRBD2; CDR3: CASSYSTPGTSGKGEQFF; DNA: TGTGCCAGCAGTTACTCGACCCCCGGGACTAGCGGGAAGGGTGAGCAGTTCTTC
J: TRBJ2-5; V: TRBV6-2/TRBV6-3; size: .; length: 15; D: .; CDR3: CASSYAGQPKETQYF; DNA: TGTGCCAGCAGTTACGCGGGACAGCCTAAAGAGACCCAGTACTTC
J: TRBJ1-3; V: TRBV4-1; size: .; length: 13; D: .; CDR3: CASSQERTGMLYF; DNA: TGCGCCAGCAGCCAAGAACGTACTGGGATGTTATATTTT
J: TRBJ2-3; V: TRBV5-1; size: .; length: 16; D: .; CDR3: CASSLEGRTRTDTQYF; DNA: TGCGCCAGCAGCCTCGAGGGAAGGACGCGCACAGATACGCAGTATTTT
J: TRBJ2-5; V: TRBV5-1; size: .; length: 13; D: .; CDR3: CASSREPVETQYF; DNA: TGCGCCAGCAGTCGGGAGCCGGTCGAAACCCAGTACTTC
J: TRBJ2-1; V: TRBV12-3/TRBV12-4; size: once; length: 11; D: .; CDR3: CASSSINEQFF; DNA: TGTGCCAGCAGTTCTATCAATGAGCAGTTCTTC
J: TRBJ2-3; V: TRBV2; size: .; length: 13; D: .; CDR3: CASSDGLGDTQYF; DNA: TGTGCCAGCAGTGACGGGCTGGGAGATACGCAGTATTTT
J: TRBJ2-2; V: TRBV2; size: .; length: 14; D: .; CDR3: CASSVMGNTGELFF; DNA: TGTGCCAGCAGTGTTATGGGGAACACCGGGGAGCTGTTTTTT
J: TRBJ2-1; V: TRBV29-1; size: .; length: 11; D: .; CDR3: CSVPDINEQFF; DNA: TGCAGCGTCCCCGACATAAATGAGCAGTTCTTC
J: TRBJ2-1; V: TRBV20-1; size: .; length: 16; D: .; CDR3: CSARDDGTPEGGEQFF; DNA: TGCAGTGCTAGAGATGACGGGACCCCCGAAGGTGGTGAGCAGTTCTTC
J: TRBJ2-5; V: TRBV11-2; size: .; length: 15; D: .; CDR3: CASSLSGRVRETQYF; DNA: TGTGCCAGCAGCTTAAGCGGCCGAGTAAGAGAGACCCAGTACTTC
J: TRBJ2-5; V: TRBV14; size: .; length: 17; D: .; CDR3: CASSQVAPLRGPETQYF; DNA: TGTGCCAGCAGCCAAGTTGCACCGCTCCGGGGCCCAGAGACCCAGTACTTC
J: TRBJ1-6; V: TRBV20-1; size: .; length: 15; D: .; CDR3: CSAREVLQLNSPLHF; DNA: TGCAGTGCTAGAGAAGTCCTTCAACTTAATTCACCCCTCCACTTT
J: TRBJ1-6; V: TRBV2; size: .; length: 13; D: .; CDR3: CASSRLTNSPLHF; DNA: TGTGCCAGCAGTCGGCTGACAAATTCACCCCTCCACTTT
J: TRBJ2-1; V: TRBV18; size: .; length: 18; D: TRBD2; CDR3: CASSPLIVASGDYNEQFF; DNA: TGTGCCAGCTCACCACTAATCGTGGCTAGCGGGGACTACAATGAGCAGTTCTTC
J: TRBJ2-5; V: TRBV12-3/TRBV12-4; size: .; length: 14; D: .; CDR3: CASNKNGLEETQYF; DNA: TGTGCCAGCAACAAAAACGGGTTAGAAGAGACCCAGTACTTC
J: TRBJ1-6; V: TRBV19; size: .; length: 17; D: TRBD1; CDR3: CASSILPGQGALSPLHF; DNA: TGTGCCAGTAGTATATTACCGGGACAGGGGGCACTTTCACCCCTCCACTTT
J: TRBJ1-4; V: TRBV29-1; size: .; length: 14; D: .; CDR3: CSIGGGATNEKLFF; DNA: TGCAGCATTGGAGGGGGTGCAACTAATGAAAAACTGTTTTTT
J: TRBJ1-1; V: TRBV7-2; size: .; length: 16; D: .; CDR3: CASSSQGSPGSTEAFF; DNA: TGTGCCAGCAGCTCCCAAGGTTCTCCAGGCAGCACTGAAGCTTTCTTT
J: TRBJ2-2; V: TRBV6-5; size: .; length: 14; D: TRBD1; CDR3: CASRSNRGAGELFF; DNA: TGTGCCAGCAGATCGAACAGGGGCGCCGGGGAGCTGTTTTTT
J: TRBJ2-2; V: TRBV7-9; size: .; length: 17; D: TRBD2; CDR3: CASSFLGSGRRTGELFF; DNA: TGTGCCAGCAGCTTTCTCGGGAGCGGGAGGCGTACCGGGGAGCTGTTTTTT
J: TRBJ1-2; V: TRBV5-4; size: .; length: 17; D: TRBD1; CDR3: CASSLGRQGRVGYGYTF; DNA: TGTGCCAGCAGCTTGGGCAGACAGGGAAGAGTGGGCTATGGCTACACCTTC
J: TRBJ2-1; V: TRBV12-3/TRBV12-4; size: .; length: 14; D: .; CDR3: CASRSVVMSNEQFF; DNA: TGTGCCAGCAGGAGCGTGGTGATGTCTAATGAGCAGTTCTTC
J: TRBJ2-3; V: TRBV27; size: .; length: 17; D: TRBD2; CDR3: CASSSIGLADWMGTQYF; DNA: TGTGCCAGCAGTTCGATCGGGCTAGCGGACTGGATGGGTACGCAGTATTTT
J: TRBJ1-1; V: TRBV30; size: .; length: 13; D: .; CDR3: CAWSHRVNTEAFF; DNA: TGTGCCTGGAGCCACCGGGTGAACACTGAAGCTTTCTTT
J: TRBJ1-5; V: TRBV7-9; size: .; length: 15; D: .; CDR3: CASSTPRTEDQPQHF; DNA: TGTGCCAGCAGCACACCGAGGACGGAAGATCAGCCCCAGCATTTT
J: TRBJ2-2; V: TRBV20-1; size: .; length: 16; D: .; CDR3: CSARGPAPLNTGELFF; DNA: TGCAGTGCTAGAGGTCCAGCCCCCCTGAACACCGGGGAGCTGTTTTTT
J: TRBJ2-7; V: TRBV18; size: .; length: 13; D: TRBD2; CDR3: CASSRREAYEQYF; DNA: TGTGCCAGCTCGCGTCGGGAGGCCTACGAGCAGTACTTC
J: TRBJ2-5; V: TRBV19; size: .; length: 15; D: .; CDR3: CASSSKGLIIGPQYF; DNA: TGTGCCAGTAGCTCTAAAGGGCTTATAATAGGGCCCCAGTACTTC
J: TRBJ2-7; V: TRBV11-1; size: .; length: 15; D: .; CDR3: CASSLGRLDRYEQYF; DNA: TGTGCCAGCAGCTTAGGACGCCTCGACCGCTACGAGCAGTACTTC
J: TRBJ2-3; V: TRBV28; size: .; length: 19; D: TRBD2; CDR3: CASSSGTSGLWLSTDTQYF; DNA: TGTGCCAGCAGTTCCGGGACTAGCGGGCTTTGGCTTAGCACAGATACGCAGTATTTT
J: TRBJ2-7; V: TRBV5-1; size: .; length: 15; D: .; CDR3: CASSLGGVLQNEQYF; DNA: TGCGCCAGCAGCTTGGGGGGGGTATTACAGAACGAGCAGTACTTC
J: TRBJ1-1; V: TRBV18; size: once; length: 13; D: .; CDR3: CASSPGQTIEAFF; DNA: TGTGCCAGCTCACCTGGACAGACGATCGAAGCTTTCTTT
J: TRBJ2-5; V: TRBV3-1; size: .; length: 17; D: TRBD2; CDR3: CASSQGLLAGGRETQYF; DNA: TGTGCCAGCAGCCAGGGTTTACTAGCGGGGGGGCGGGAGACCCAGTACTTC
J: TRBJ1-2; V: TRBV7-2; size: .; length: 15; D: TRBD1; CDR3: CASSLYSTGTAGYTF; DNA: TGTGCCAGCAGCTTATATTCGACAGGGACAGCTGGCTACACCTTC
J: TRBJ2-5; V: TRBV12-3/TRBV12-4; size: .; length: 14; D: TRBD2; CDR3: CASSTSGSGETQYF; DNA: TGTGCCAGCAGTACTAGCGGGAGCGGCGAGACCCAGTACTTC
J: TRBJ1-1; V: TRBV12-3/TRBV12-4; size: few; length: 10; D: .; CDR3: CASRDSEAFF; DNA: TGTGCCAGCAGGGACAGTGAAGCTTTCTTT
J: TRBJ2-7; V: TRBV25-1; size: .; length: 13; D: .; CDR3: CASSAEVGKGQYF; DNA: TGTGCCAGCAGTGCAGAGGTTGGGAAAGGGCAGTACTTC